This T cell receptor beta chain stems from a study of CD8 T cells in ankylosing spondylitis. The table lists this clonotype with many counts. Preparation of TCR beta libraries was done by quantitative 5'-RACE with molecular barcodes. TCRdb analysed the 5' RACE reads with MiXCR anew, one entry per CDR3 protein. The data contain about 240,000 distinct CDR3 sequences, approximately 12% of them singletons. This CDR3 region has 16 residues. The germline CDR1 and CDR2 sequences are SGHVS and FQNEAQ. V gave up 0 bases and J gave up 2 bases, with 13 bases separating them. V is TRBV7-8 and J is TRBJ2-5; no firm D call. The receptor comes from a male donor with ankylosing spondylitis or in good health (not recorded which). Sequencing used blood, either unsorted or a sorted T cell fraction (not recorded which). CDR3 in amino acids: CASSLARSVRQETQYF. The CDR3 region has the DNA TGTGCCAGCAGCTTAGCGCGCTCGGTCAGGCAAGAGACCCAGTACTTC.